This TCR beta chain is from a study of blood T cells in healthy people across ages. Healthy individuals of Caucasian origin from Russia, aged 6 to 90, served as donors. Researchers report isolating at least 6.5 million PBMCs per sample. For the second PCR, which ran for about 6 to 11 cycles, a sample-barcoded 5' primer and a J-beta primer mix were used. MiXCR was run by TCRdb on the 5' RACE reads, yielding one entry per CDR3 protein. The sample records over a million distinct CDR3 sequences, around 59% being singletons. The receptor comes from a man in his late teens or twenties in good health. The material sequenced was blood.

The CDR3 loop reads CASVGQPFGVQFF. The CDR3 coding sequence is TGCGCCAGCGTTGGACAGCCCTTTGGGGTCCAGTTCTTC. The V gene is TRBV10-2, the J gene TRBJ2-1; maybe TRBD1 (6 bases). Germline V gives CDR1 WSHSY, CDR2 SAAADI. CDR3 length: 13 amino acids. V lost 8 bases to trimming and J lost 13 bases, with 21 bases between them.